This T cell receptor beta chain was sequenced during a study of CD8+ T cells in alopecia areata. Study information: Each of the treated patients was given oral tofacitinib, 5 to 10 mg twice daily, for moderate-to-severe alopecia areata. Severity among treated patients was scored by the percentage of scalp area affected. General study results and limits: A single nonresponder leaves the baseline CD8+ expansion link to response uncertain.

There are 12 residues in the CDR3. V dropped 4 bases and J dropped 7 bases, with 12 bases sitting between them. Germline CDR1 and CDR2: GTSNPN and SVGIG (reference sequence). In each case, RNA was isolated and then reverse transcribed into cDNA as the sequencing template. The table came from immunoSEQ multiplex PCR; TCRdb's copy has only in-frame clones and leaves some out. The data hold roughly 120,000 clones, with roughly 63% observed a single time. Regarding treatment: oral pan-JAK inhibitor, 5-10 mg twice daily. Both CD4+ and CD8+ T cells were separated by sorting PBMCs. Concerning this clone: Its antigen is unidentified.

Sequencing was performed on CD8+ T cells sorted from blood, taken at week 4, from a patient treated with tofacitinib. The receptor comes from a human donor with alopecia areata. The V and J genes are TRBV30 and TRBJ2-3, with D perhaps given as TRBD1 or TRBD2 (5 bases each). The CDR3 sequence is CAWTSEGYTQYF. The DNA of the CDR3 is TGTGCCTGGACTTCCGAGGGGTATACGCAGTATTTT.